This is a list of T cell receptor beta chains from one sample in a study of blood T cells in healthy people across ages. In TCRdb, the 5' RACE reads were re-called with MiXCR into one record per CDR3 protein. The sample holds 1.5 million to 2 million distinct CDR3 sequences; 28% are singletons and the top ten take approximately 7.7%. Material for sequencing was blood. The origin of the receptors is a young woman in good health. Both conserved end residues are part of each CDR3. D genes are given only for firm matches.

-	TRBV18	16	TRBJ1-2	CASSPNPPEFPYGYTF
TRBD1	TRBV29-1	17	TRBJ1-2	CSVEDPLGTGVTIGYTF
-	TRBV2	14	TRBJ1-6	CASSASGDNSPLHF
TRBD2	TRBV12-3/TRBV12-4	15	TRBJ2-7	CASTLMGLAGNEQYF
TRBD2	TRBV28	13	TRBJ2-4	CASSLTGRGEQYF
-	TRBV28	13	TRBJ1-1	CASSYQTGTEAFF
-	TRBV5-4	15	TRBJ2-1	CASSLAEASYNEQFF
-	TRBV7-2	15	TRBJ2-3	CASRKNRGSSDTQYF
-	TRBV7-9	14	TRBJ1-1	CASSPPGADTEAFF
-	TRBV11-2	15	TRBJ1-1	CASSLAEGRNAEAFF
-	TRBV7-2	15	TRBJ2-3	CASSSSAGGADTQYF
TRBD1	TRBV12-3/TRBV12-4	14	TRBJ2-1	CASKRTGVHNEQFF
TRBD1	TRBV5-1	16	TRBJ2-3	CASSEGQGAIIDTQYF
-	TRBV27	14	TRBJ1-1	CASRPPPGNTEAFF
TRBD2	TRBV10-3	17	-	CAIRGSGDLSSYNEQYF